The 17 T cell receptor beta chains below were found in one sample sequenced in a study of lung T cells in sarcoidosis with Löfgren's syndrome (dated by TCRdb to 2017 to 2019). The sequencer listed for this sample is Illumina MiSeq. The public reads were quality trimmed at Q25 with fastp and then assembled into clones with MiXCR by TCRdb, keeping productive beta chains. Each entry is one CDR3 protein sequence, shown with its most common DNA and genes. The sample table contains more than 8,500 distinct CDR3 sequences; only one count was recorded for under 25% of them. The top ten constitute 20% to 25% of the sample. The sample was CD4+ T cells from bronchoalveolar lavage fluid. Receptor source: a human donor with sarcoidosis (Löfgren's syndrome or another form), or a control subject (not recorded which).

V gene TRBV5-1 combines with J gene TRBJ2-2; D is perhaps TRBD2 (5 bases). The V end lost 3 bases, the J end lost 2 bases, and 8 bases lay between the germline ends. Germline lookup yields CDR1 SGHRS and CDR2 YFSETQ. The CDR3 covers 14 residues. CDR3 protein: CASSYEGNTGELFF. The CDR3 DNA sequence: TGCGCCAGCAGCTATGAGGGAAACACCGGGGAGCTGTTTTTT.

The chain recombines TRBV7-6 with TRBJ2-2; D not resolved. V was cut by 7 bases and J by 5 bases, with 14 bases left in between. Germline values: CDR1 SGHVS, CDR2 FNYEAQ. The CDR3 is 14 residues long. CDR3 nucleotide sequence: TGTGCCAGCACCGCACGGGCAGCGACCGGGGAGCTGTTTTTT. This encodes CASTARAATGELFF.

This clonotype was counted ten times or more. The J gene is TRBJ1-4, the V gene TRBV12-3 or TRBV12-4, with D possibly TRBD1 on 5 matching bases. V was trimmed by 3 bases and J by 8 bases, leaving 13 bases between them. The CDR3 is made up of 14 amino acids. The CDR3 is CASSFHGAGEKLFF. CDR3 coding DNA: TGTGCCAGCAGTTTCCATGGGGCTGGGGAAAAACTGTTTTTT.

In this sample, this clonotype turned up many times. This chain connects TRBV29-1 to TRBJ1-2; TRBD1 agrees at 11 bases. The CDR3 has 12 residues. The germline V gene encodes CDR1 SQVTM and CDR2 ANQGSEA. The V segment lost 6 bases and the J segment 7 bases; nucleotides outside the gene matches: 4. Here the CDR3 reads CSVSGTGGGYTF. CDR3 in DNA: TGCAGCGTCTCCGGGACAGGGGGTGGCTACACCTTC.

This clonotype was counted once. The conserved phenylalanine or tryptophan is not found at the CDR3 terminus, so this likely reflects a read error. V and J are TRBV19 and TRBJ1-1; D is unclear. This CDR3 is built from 11 residues. Trimming took 6 bases from V and 2 from J, leaving 4 bases between them. From germline, CDR1 is LNHDA and CDR2 SQIVND (reference sequence). Written as DNA, the CDR3 is TGTGCCAGTAGCCTAAACACTGAAGCTTTCTCT. As protein: CASSLNTEAFS.

The rearrangement joins TRBV15 to TRBJ1-6; 9 bases map to TRBD1. Germline V CDR1 and CDR2: LNHNV, YYDKDF (reference sequence). V shed 3 bases and J 7 bases; nucleotides not matched to a gene: 4. The CDR3 is 15 amino acids. CDR3 sequence: CATSRTGTGNSPLHF. CDR3 sequence (DNA): TGTGCCACCAGCAGGACCGGGACAGGGAATTCACCCCTCCACTTT. Drawing the rest from reference TRBV15 and TRBJ1-6, the complete variable domain is DAMVIQNPRYQVTQFGKPVTLSCSQTLNHNVMYWYQQKSSQAPKLLFHYYDKDFNNEADTPDNFQSRRPNTSFCFLDIRSPGLGDTAMYLCATSRTGTGNSPLHFGNGTRLTVT.

This clonotype showed up many times. The rearrangement links TRBV14 to TRBJ2-1, with 13 bases aligning to TRBD2. Looked up from germline, CDR1 is SGHDN and CDR2 is FVKESK. Trimming cost V 4 bases and J 0 bases; bases outside gene matches: 6. There are 18 residues in the CDR3. The CDR3 here is CASSPWTSGGRSYNEQFF. CDR3 sequence (DNA): TGTGCCAGCAGCCCCTGGACTAGCGGGGGACGCTCCTACAATGAGCAGTTCTTC.

Notes on this clonotype: Possible read error: a much larger clone is one base away. The genes are TRBV28 and TRBJ1-6; a weak D match, TRBD1 (6 bases). This CDR3 contains 16 residues. The germline V and J ends were trimmed by 5 bases and 7 bases, with 18 bases remaining between them. The germline CDR1 and CDR2 sequences are MDHEN and SYDVKM. The CDR3 protein is CASSRLPGQRNSPLHF. Written as DNA, the CDR3 is TGTGCCAGCAGTCGCCTCCCAGGACAGAGGAATTCACCCCTCCACTTT. Filled out from reference TRBV28 and TRBJ1-6, the complete variable domain reads DVKVTQSSRYLVKRTGEKVFLECVQDMDHENMFWYRQDPGLGLRLIYFSYDVKMKEKGDIPEGYSVSREKKERFSLILESASTNQTSMYLCASSRLPGQRNSPLHFGNGTRLTVT.

There are a few counts of this clonotype. The chain links TRBV3-1 to TRBJ2-3; D might be TRBD1 (7 bases). There are 13 residues in the CDR3. Trimming removed 4 bases at V and 4 bases at J, with 9 bases between. Germline loops: CDR1 LGHDT, CDR2 YNNKEL (reference sequence). In nucleotides, the CDR3 is TGTGCCAGCAGCCTCAGGGGGGCAGATACGCAGTATTTT. As protein: CASSLRGADTQYF.

With regard to this clonotype: Sequence at one end of the junction differs from germline and may be a read error. This sequence joins TRBV28 and TRBJ1-5; maybe TRBD1 (6 bases). The DNA end favors TRBJ2-3, so the J call may be wrong. The CDR3 consists of 15 residues. Germline CDR1 and CDR2: MDHEN and SYDVKM. Written as DNA, the CDR3 is TGTGCTAGCAGTTTAGGGGGATCGAACAATCAGCCCCAGTATTTT. Translating it yields CASSLGGSNNQPQYF.

This clonotype was detected many times. This chain joins TRBV6-1 and TRBJ2-7; D may be TRBD1 or TRBD2 (5 bases each). With 6 bases removed from V and 9 bases from J, the gap between germline ends came to 18 bases. CDR1 and CDR2 (germline): MNHNS, SASEGT. The CDR3 covers 13 residues. CDR3 DNA: TGTGCCAGCAGCTCCGGGACGCTGGGATCGCAGTACTTC. This translates into CASSSGTLGSQYF.

The rearrangement uses TRBV19 and TRBJ1-1, with 9 bases matching TRBD1. Germline loops: CDR1 LNHDA, CDR2 SQIVND (reference sequence). The trim removed 4 bases at V and 5 bases at J, leaving 11 bases unmatched. CDR3 size: 16 residues. The CDR3 sequence: CASSTPHRGRGTEAFF. The CDR3 coding sequence is TGTGCCAGTAGTACCCCTCACAGGGGGCGGGGGACTGAAGCTTTCTTT.

In regard to this clonotype: This may arise from a read error, as a much more abundant clone is one base away. The V call is TRBV2, the J call TRBJ2-5; unclear D gene. The CDR3 runs 11 residues. The germline V gene has CDR1 SNHLY and CDR2 FYNNEI. Here the CDR3 reads CASTFGEAQYF. The DNA for the CDR3 is TGTGCCAGCACCTTCGGAGAGGCCCAGTACTTC.

This clonotype was seen at least ten times. V and J are TRBV7-9 and TRBJ1-2; D is undetermined. The germline V gene encodes CDR1 SEHNR and CDR2 FQNEAQ (reference sequence). Trimming shortened V by 5 bases and J by 1 base, and 8 bases separated the two germline ends. This CDR3 is 13 amino acids long. The CDR3 DNA follows: TGTGCCAGCAGCCTGAGTGTTAACTATGGCTACACCTTC. Translated, it gives CASSLSVNYGYTF.

Notes on this clonotype: A much larger clone sits a single nucleotide away, making a read error possible. Because the CDR3 is missing its conserved closing phenylalanine or tryptophan, this is likely a read error. V usage is TRBV28 and J usage is TRBJ1-1, with D unclear. Germline V CDR1 and CDR2: MDHEN, SYDVKM. The CDR3 has 11 residues. Trimming took off 3 bases at V and 8 bases at J, with 7 bases between the two ends. The CDR3 here is CASSLDGEAFL. The CDR3, as DNA: TGTGCCAGCAGTTTGGACGGAGAAGCTTTCCTT.

Ten or more counts support this clonotype. The V call is TRBV11-3, the J call TRBJ2-2; D uncertain. With 2 bases removed from V and 0 bases from J, the gap between germline ends came to 4 bases. Looked up from germline, CDR1 is SGHNT and CDR2 is YENEEA. This CDR3 is built from 14 residues. In DNA form, the CDR3 reads TGTGCCAGCAGCTTAATGGCGAACACCGGGGAGCTGTTTTTT. This translates into CASSLMANTGELFF.

This clonotype was recorded at least ten times. This chain connects TRBV6-1 to TRBJ2-1; D is unresolved. Germline loops: CDR1 MNHNS, CDR2 SASEGT. Trimming left V 6 bases short and J 8 bases short, with 14 bases between. The CDR3 is made up of 13 amino acids. CDR3 sequence reads: CASRFLQFHEQFF. The DNA for the CDR3 is TGTGCCAGCAGGTTCCTACAGTTCCATGAGCAGTTCTTC.